The 9 T cell receptor beta chains below were found in one sample sequenced in a study of cytomegalovirus exposure and HLA in healthy donors. The study ran its PCR with 60 Vbeta and 13 Jbeta primers. TCRdb's copy holds only in-frame clones and misses some; the assay was immunoSEQ multiplex PCR. The sample's table shows more than 90,000 clones. Sequencing was carried out using PBMCs. Receptors were obtained from a man aged 25-45 years in good health and CMV-seronegative.

The V call is TRBV5-4, the J call TRBJ2-5; TRBD1 matches 11 bases. J was trimmed by 9 bases and V by 3 bases; bases with no gene match: 4. The CDR3 covers 13 residues. CDR1 is SGHNT, CDR2 YYREEE, per germline (reference sequence). CDR3 bases: TGTGCCAGCAGCTGGGGGGACAGGGGGTCCCAGTACTTC. It specifies CASSWGDRGSQYF.

The chain employs TRBV18 and TRBJ1-1, with 9 nucleotides matching TRBD1. This CDR3 is 17 amino acids long. The junction had 16 bases not matched to a gene; V was cut back by 6 bases and J by 5 bases. Germline V gene data show CDR1 as KGHSH and CDR2 as LQKENI. The CDR3 DNA sequence: TGTGCCAGCTCTACACGTAGGCTGGGACAGGGTAAAACTGAAGCTTTCTTT. It translates to CASSTRRLGQGKTEAFF.

V gene TRBV30 combines with J gene TRBJ2-1; 9 nucleotides line up with TRBD2. The CDR3 length is 16 residues. V was clipped by 1 base and J by 12 bases; unmatched bases: 16. Germline V gene lookup returns CDR1 GTSNPN and CDR2 SVGIG (reference sequence). CDR3 amino acids: CAWSGGGLAGPRRQFF. Here the CDR3 DNA reads TGTGCCTGGAGTGGGGGGGGCCTAGCGGGGCCCAGAAGGCAGTTCTTC.

Turning to this clone: The same CDR3 can be traced to other DNA sequences in this sample. The V call is TRBV19, the J call TRBJ1-5, with 8 positions matching TRBD1. CDR3 length equals 17 residues. Trimming removed 5 bases from V and 3 bases from J; junction bases left unmatched: 12. Germline V gives CDR1 LNHDA, CDR2 SQIVND (reference sequence). The CDR3 loop reads CASSLIGGQGINQPQHF. The CDR3 bases are TGTGCCAGTAGTCTTATTGGCGGACAGGGTATCAATCAGCCCCAGCATTTT.

The chain is built from TRBV7-2 and TRBJ1-5; 7 bases agree with TRBD1. This CDR3 has 16 amino acids. Trimming removed 3 bases from V and 2 bases from J; junction bases left unmatched: 7. The germline V gene encodes CDR1 SGHTA and CDR2 FQGNSA. CDR3 in DNA: TGTGCCAGCAGCTTGCAGGGGGGTGGCGGCAATCAGCCCCAGCATTTT. Its translation is CASSLQGGGGNQPQHF.

The chain joins TRBV15 to TRBJ2-5, with D perhaps TRBD2 (7 bases). Trimming shortened V by 5 bases and J by 1 base, and 14 bases separated the two germline ends. The CDR3 loop spans 15 amino acids. From germline, CDR1 is LNHNV and CDR2 YYDKDF (reference sequence). For the CDR3, the DNA is TGTGCCACCAGCGCAGTCCGGGGGGCCCAAGAGACCCAGTACTTC. Protein: CATSAVRGAQETQYF.

The rearrangement uses TRBV7-9 and TRBJ1-6; D remains ambiguous. Germline V gene sequence: CDR1 SEHNR, CDR2 FQNEAQ (reference sequence). The CDR3 contains 12 residues. Deletions cut 3 bases from V and 10 bases from J, with 7 bases between. The CDR3 sequence is CASSFPESPLHF. In nucleotides, the CDR3 is TGTGCCAGCAGCTTTCCGGAGTCACCCCTCCACTTT.

The genes are TRBV5-4 and TRBJ2-5; a possible D gene is TRBD1 (5 bases). The CDR3 is 13 residues long. Trimming cost V 7 bases and J 4 bases, with 14 bases left between them. Germline V gives CDR1 SGHNT, CDR2 YYREEE (reference sequence). CDR3 sequence: CASRNWGLETQYF. The CDR3 DNA is TGTGCCAGCCGGAATTGGGGCTTAGAGACCCAGTACTTC.

This chain joins TRBV9 and TRBJ1-5; 8 bases are a match to TRBD1. CDR1 and CDR2 from the germline V gene are SGDLS and YYNGEE. This CDR3 comprises 14 residues. The V and J ends lost 0 bases and 7 bases, in that order; junction bases with no gene match: 3. For the CDR3, the DNA is TGTGCCAGCAGCGTAGGACAGGGGCCACAGCCCCAGCATTTT. It translates to CASSVGQGPQPQHF.